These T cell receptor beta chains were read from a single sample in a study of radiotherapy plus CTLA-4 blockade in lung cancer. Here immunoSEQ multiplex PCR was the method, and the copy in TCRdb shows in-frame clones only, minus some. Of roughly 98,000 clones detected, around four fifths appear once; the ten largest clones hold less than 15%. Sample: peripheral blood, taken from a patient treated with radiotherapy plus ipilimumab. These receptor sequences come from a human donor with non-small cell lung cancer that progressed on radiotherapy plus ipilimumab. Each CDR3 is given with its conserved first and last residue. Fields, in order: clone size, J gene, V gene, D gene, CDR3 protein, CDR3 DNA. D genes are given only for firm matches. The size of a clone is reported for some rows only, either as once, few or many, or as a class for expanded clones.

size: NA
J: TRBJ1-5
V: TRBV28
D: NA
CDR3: CASSSPGMWQPQHF
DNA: TGTGCCAGCAGCTCCCCGGGCATGTGGCAGCCCCAGCATTTT

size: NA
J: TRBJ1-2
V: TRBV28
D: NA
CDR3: CASRTARTGYGYTF
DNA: TGTGCCAGCAGAACGGCCAGGACGGGTTATGGCTACACCTTC

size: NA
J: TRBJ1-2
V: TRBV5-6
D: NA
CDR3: CASSLASGEEGYTF
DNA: TGTGCCAGCAGCTTGGCCTCGGGGGAGGAGGGCTACACCTTC

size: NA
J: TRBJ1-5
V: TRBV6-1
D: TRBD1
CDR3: CASIRDRVNQPQHF
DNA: TGTGCCAGCATTCGGGACAGGGTCAATCAGCCCCAGCATTTT

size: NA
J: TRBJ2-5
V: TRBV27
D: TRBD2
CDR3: CASSLSQGLAGAETQYF
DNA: TGTGCCAGCAGTTTATCCCAGGGACTAGCGGGAGCAGAGACCCAGTACTTC

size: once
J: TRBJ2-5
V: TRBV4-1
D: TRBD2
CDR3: CASSRGGLETQYF
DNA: TGCGCCAGCAGCCGCGGGGGGCTAGAGACCCAGTACTTC

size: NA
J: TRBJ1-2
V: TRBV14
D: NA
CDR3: CASSQVANYGYTF
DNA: TGTGCCAGCAGCCAAGTGGCTAACTATGGCTACACCTTC

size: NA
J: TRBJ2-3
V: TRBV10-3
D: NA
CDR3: CAIREGVSTDTQYF
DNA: TGTGCCATCAGGGAAGGGGTGAGCACAGATACGCAGTATTTT

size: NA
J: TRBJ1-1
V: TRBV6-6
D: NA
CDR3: CASSQTGATTEAFF
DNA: TGTGCCAGCAGTCAAACGGGGGCTACCACTGAAGCTTTCTTT

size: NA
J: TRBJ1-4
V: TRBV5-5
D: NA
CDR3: CASNLGGEKLFF
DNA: TGTGCCAGCAACCTGGGGGGTGAAAAACTGTTTTTT

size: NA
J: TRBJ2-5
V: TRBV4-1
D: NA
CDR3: CASSQDVLGAQYF
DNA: TGCGCCAGCAGCCAAGATGTTTTAGGAGCCCAGTACTTC

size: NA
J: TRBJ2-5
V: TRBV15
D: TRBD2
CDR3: CATSRALAGGETQYF
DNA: TGTGCCACCAGCAGAGCCCTAGCGGGTGGGGAGACCCAGTACTTC

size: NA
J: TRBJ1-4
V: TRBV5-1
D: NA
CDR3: CASSLGGSTNEKLFF
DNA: TGCGCCAGCAGCTTGGGGGGTTCAACTAATGAAAAACTGTTTTTT

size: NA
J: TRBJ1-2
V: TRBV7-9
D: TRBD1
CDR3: CASSQDRGVDTF
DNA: TGTGCCAGCAGCCAGGACAGGGGAGTAGACACCTTC

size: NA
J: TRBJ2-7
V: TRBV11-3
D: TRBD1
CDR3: CASSPTGASYEQYF
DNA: TGTGCCAGCAGCCCGACAGGGGCGTCCTACGAGCAGTACTTC

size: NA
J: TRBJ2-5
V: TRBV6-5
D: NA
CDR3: CASSPLSGLVYF
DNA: TGTGCCAGCAGTCCCCTGTCGGGGCTTGTGTACTTC

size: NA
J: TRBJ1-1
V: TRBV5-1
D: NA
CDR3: CASSLSGAGTEAFF
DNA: TGCGCCAGCAGCTTGTCAGGGGCGGGAACTGAAGCTTTCTTT

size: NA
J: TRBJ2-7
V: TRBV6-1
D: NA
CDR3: CASSDWDTSSYEQYF
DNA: TGTGCCAGCAGTGACTGGGACACCTCCTCCTACGAGCAGTACTTC

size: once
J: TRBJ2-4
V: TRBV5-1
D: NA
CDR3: CASSLDRAYIQYF
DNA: TGCGCCAGCAGCTTGGACAGGGCGTACATTCAGTACTTC

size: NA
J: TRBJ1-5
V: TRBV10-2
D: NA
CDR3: CASSVTTSNNQPQHF
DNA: TGCGCCAGCAGTGTGACCACTTCTAACAATCAGCCCCAGCATTTT

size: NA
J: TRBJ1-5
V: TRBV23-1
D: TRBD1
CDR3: CASTPGGAPNSNQPQHF
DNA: TGCGCCAGCACCCCAGGGGGCGCCCCGAATAGCAATCAGCCCCAGCATTTT

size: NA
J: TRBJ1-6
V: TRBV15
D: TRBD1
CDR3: CATSNRDSGSPLHF
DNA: TGTGCCACCAGCAACCGGGACAGTGGTTCACCCCTCCACTTT

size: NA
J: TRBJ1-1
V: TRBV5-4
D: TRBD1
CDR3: CASSRPGTGGTEAFF
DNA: TGTGCCAGCAGTAGACCCGGGACAGGGGGCACTGAAGCTTTCTTT

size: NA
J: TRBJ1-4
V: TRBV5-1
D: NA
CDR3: CASSLTGYEKLFF
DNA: TGCGCCAGCAGCTTGACAGGGTATGAAAAACTGTTTTTT

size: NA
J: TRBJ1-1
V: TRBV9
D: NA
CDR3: CASSPWGNTEAFF
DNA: TGTGCCAGCAGCCCCTGGGGGAACACTGAAGCTTTCTTT

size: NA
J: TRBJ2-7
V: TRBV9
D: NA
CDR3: CASSAPLSGEQYF
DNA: TGTGCCAGCAGCGCACCCCTGTCGGGGGAGCAGTACTTC

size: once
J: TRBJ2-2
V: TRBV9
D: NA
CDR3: CASSVGATNTGELFF
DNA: TGTGCCAGCAGCGTAGGAGCTACGAACACCGGGGAGCTGTTTTTT

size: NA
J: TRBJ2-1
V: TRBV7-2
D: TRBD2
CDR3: CASSWGGTSGSNEQFF
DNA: TGTGCCAGCAGCTGGGGAGGGACTAGCGGGAGTAATGAGCAGTTCTTC

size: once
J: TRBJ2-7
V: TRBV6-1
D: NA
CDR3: CASKPGGGEQYF
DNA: TGTGCCAGCAAGCCTGGAGGGGGAGAGCAGTACTTC

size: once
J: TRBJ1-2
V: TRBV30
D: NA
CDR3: CACSISPVGAGYTF
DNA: TGTGCCTGTTCCATCAGCCCCGTGGGTGCTGGCTACACCTTC

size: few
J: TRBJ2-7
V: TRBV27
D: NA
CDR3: CASSLYQGFNSYEQYF
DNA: TGTGCCAGCAGTTTATACCAGGGCTTTAACTCCTACGAGCAGTACTTC

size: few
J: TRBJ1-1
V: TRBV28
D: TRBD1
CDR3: CASTADREVTEAFF
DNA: TGTGCCAGCACCGCTGACAGGGAGGTCACTGAAGCTTTCTTT

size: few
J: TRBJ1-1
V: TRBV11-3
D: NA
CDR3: CASSLEGGTEAFF
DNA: TGTGCCAGCAGCTTAGAGGGGGGCACTGAAGCTTTCTTT

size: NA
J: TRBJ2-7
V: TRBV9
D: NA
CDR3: CASSVAPFGGDSSYEQYF
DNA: TGTGCCAGCAGCGTAGCCCCCTTTGGCGGGGATAGCTCCTACGAGCAGTACTTC

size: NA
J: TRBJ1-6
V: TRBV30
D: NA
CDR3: CAWSLLRGADSPLHF
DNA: TGTGCCTGGAGTCTCCTCCGGGGTGCGGATTCACCCCTCCACTTT

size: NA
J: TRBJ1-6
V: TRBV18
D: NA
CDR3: CASSPIRDGNSPLHF
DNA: TGTGCCAGCTCACCCATAAGGGACGGTAATTCACCCCTCCACTTT

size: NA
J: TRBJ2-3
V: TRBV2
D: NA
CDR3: CASRRTLDTQYF
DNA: TGTGCCAGCAGACGCACTTTAGATACGCAGTATTTT

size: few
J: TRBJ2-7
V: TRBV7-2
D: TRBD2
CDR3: CASSGLSRGGLREQYF
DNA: TGTGCCAGCAGCGGGCTGAGTCGGGGGGGCCTCAGGGAGCAGTACTTC

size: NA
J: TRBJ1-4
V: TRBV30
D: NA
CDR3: CAWSDGLSLAEELFF
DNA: TGTGCCTGGAGTGACGGACTCTCCCTGGCCGAAGAACTGTTTTTT

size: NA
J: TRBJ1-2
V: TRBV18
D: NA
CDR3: CASSPVAVPYGYTF
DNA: TGTGCCAGCTCACCGGTGGCAGTTCCTTATGGCTACACCTTC

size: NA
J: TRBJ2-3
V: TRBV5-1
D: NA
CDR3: CASSLNTGNTDTQYF
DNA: TGCGCCAGCAGCTTGAATACAGGCAACACAGATACGCAGTATTTT